One sample yielded the 26 T cell receptor beta chains listed below, sequenced in a study of CD8 T cells in Susac syndrome (dated by TCRdb to about 2019). The protocol used for the library was the immunoSEQ multiplex PCR assay. RNA was extracted using the RNeasy kit, and roughly 0.5 to 1 ug of the RNA was reverse transcribed with random hexamers. TCRdb reran the public reads through fastp at Q25 and MiXCR, keeping productive beta chains. Each entry merges the rows of one CDR3 protein and shows their most common DNA and genes. A total of 200,000 or so distinct CDR3 sequences appear in this sample, 95% of them only once. 0.15% to 0.2% of the sample is held by the ten biggest clonotypes. The sequencing sample was made of CD8+ T cells from PBMCs. The receptors stem from a human donor with Susac syndrome.

V and J are TRBV6-2 or TRBV6-3 and TRBJ1-5; a possible D gene is TRBD1 (5 bases). V gave up 3 bases and J gave up 7 bases, with 13 bases separating them. Germline CDR1 is MNHEY and CDR2 is SVGEGT. This CDR3 is 14 amino acids long. The CDR3 loop reads CASSYPGGAQPQHF. The CDR3 DNA reads TGTGCCAGCAGTTATCCGGGGGGTGCGCAGCCCCAGCATTTT.

The chain recombines TRBV27 with TRBJ2-7; the match to TRBD1 covers 7 bases. The CDR3 is 11 residues long. J lost 2 bases, V lost 8 bases, and 0 bases had no gene match. Germline V CDR1 and CDR2: MNHEY, SMNVEV (reference sequence). For the CDR3, the DNA is TGTGCCAGCGGGACAGCCTACGAGCAGTACTTC. Translation gives CASGTAYEQYF.

This chain joins TRBV30 and TRBJ2-7; 9 positions match TRBD2. Losses at the gene ends were 1 base for V and 2 bases for J; bases not matched to a gene: 9. Per the germline V gene, CDR1 is GTSNPN and CDR2 is SVGIG (reference sequence). This CDR3 has 16 residues. The CDR3 nucleotides read TGTGCCTGGAGTGAAGTAGGAGCGGGGGGTGCCTACGAGCAGTACTTC. Translated, it gives CAWSEVGAGGAYEQYF. Full variable domain (remainder filled in from reference TRBV30 and TRBJ2-7): SQTIHQWPATLVQPVGSPLSLECTVEGTSNPNLYWYRQAAGRGLQLLFYSVGIGQISSEVPQNLSASRPQDRQFILSSKKLLLSDSGFYLCAWSEVGAGGAYEQYFGPGTRLTVT.

The chain is built from TRBV20-1 and TRBJ1-5, with a possible D match to TRBD1 (6 bases). The V end was cut by 3 bases, the J end by 0 bases, with 12 bases between. From germline, CDR1 is DFQATT and CDR2 SNEGSKA (reference sequence). The CDR3 is made up of 15 amino acids. The CDR3: CSARGGAYSNQPQHF. The CDR3 DNA reads as TGCAGTGCTAGGGGGGGGGCATATAGCAATCAGCCCCAGCATTTT.

The rearrangement uses TRBV12-3 or TRBV12-4 and TRBJ1-4; D is possibly TRBD1 (5 bases). The CDR3 has 14 residues. V was trimmed by 3 bases and J by 8 bases, leaving 13 bases between them. The CDR3, as DNA: TGTGCCAGCAGTTTGGGACGGACACCCGAAAAACTGTTTTTT. Translation: CASSLGRTPEKLFF.

This chain uses TRBV19 with TRBJ2-1; D is possibly TRBD2 (5 bases). The CDR3 consists of 13 residues. The V end lost 6 bases, the J end lost 7 bases, and 13 bases lay between the germline ends. Germline V gene lookup returns CDR1 LNHDA and CDR2 SQIVND (reference sequence). Written as DNA, the CDR3 is TGTGCCAGTAGGGGGAGTGGGGATAATGAGCAGTTCTTC. Its protein product is CASRGSGDNEQFF. Together with reference TRBV19 and TRBJ2-1, the CDR3 gives the full variable domain: DGGITQSPKYLFRKEGQNVTLSCEQNLNHDAMYWYRQDPGQGLRLIYYSQIVNDFQKGDIAEGYSVSREKKESFPLTVTSAQKNPTAFYLCASRGSGDNEQFFGPGTRLTVL.

This sequence joins TRBV29-1 and TRBJ1-1, with 8 bases lining up with TRBD1. This CDR3 has 12 residues. From germline, CDR1 is SQVTM and CDR2 ANQGSEA. V lost 7 bases and J lost 6; bases outside the gene matches: 7. In DNA, the CDR3 is TGCAGCGCCAGGGGGCTAGGCTCTGAAGCTTTCTTT. This sequence encodes CSARGLGSEAFF. The variable domain in full, with the rest retrieved from reference TRBV29-1 and TRBJ1-1, is SAVISQKPSRDICQRGTSLTIQCQVDSQVTMMFWYRQQPGQSLTLIATANQGSEATYESGFVIDKFPISRPNLTFSTLTVSNMSPEDSSIYLCSARGLGSEAFFGQGTRLTVV.

The chain couples TRBV27 to TRBJ2-7; 7 nucleotides line up with TRBD1. This CDR3 comprises 12 residues. V lost 8 bases and J lost 5; bases outside the gene matches: 6. The germline V gene has CDR1 MNHEY and CDR2 SMNVEV (reference sequence). CDR3 coding DNA: TGTGCCAGCTCGACAGGGCCGGACGAGCAGTACTTC. It yields the protein CASSTGPDEQYF.

The chain has TRBV12-3 or TRBV12-4 and TRBJ2-3, with D uncertain. This CDR3 contains 14 residues. Trimming removed 3 bases from V and 2 bases from J, with 9 bases in between. The CDR3 here is CASSLMGTTDTQYF. CDR3 DNA: TGTGCCAGCAGTTTGATGGGAACCACAGATACGCAGTATTTT.

V is TRBV9 and J is TRBJ1-1; possibly TRBD1 for D (5 bases). The ends were cut back, 0 bases at V and 0 bases at J, with 12 bases in the middle. This CDR3 is 16 amino acids long. Germline CDR1 is SGDLS and CDR2 is YYNGEE. As DNA, the CDR3 is TGTGCCAGCAGCGTAGCCGACAGTAACCTGAACACTGAAGCTTTCTTT. Residues: CASSVADSNLNTEAFF.

The chain joins TRBV6-6 to TRBJ1-2; TRBD1 aligns across 8 bases. The CDR3 is made up of 15 amino acids. Per germline, CDR1 MNHNY and CDR2 SVGAGI (reference sequence). V lost 2 bases, J lost 6 bases, and 8 bases stayed unmatched. CDR3 in amino acids: CASSYGAQGEDGYTF. For the CDR3, the DNA is TGTGCCAGCAGTTACGGGGCACAGGGGGAAGATGGCTACACCTTC.

The gene calls are TRBV25-1 and TRBJ2-7; 8 bases line up with TRBD1. The CDR3 loop spans 14 amino acids. Germline V CDR1 and CDR2: MGHDK, SYGVNS. V was clipped by 2 bases and J by 4 bases; unmatched bases: 4. The CDR3 loop is CASSEGQGVYEQYF. For the CDR3, the DNA is TGTGCCAGCAGTGAAGGACAGGGAGTTTACGAGCAGTACTTC.

The chain recombines TRBV20-1 with TRBJ2-5, with TRBD2 matching over 11 bases. J gave up 0 bases and V 2 bases, and 5 bases lay outside the gene matches. This CDR3 is built from 16 residues. Germline values: CDR1 DFQATT, CDR2 SNEGSKA (reference sequence). The DNA for the CDR3 is TGCAGTGCTAGAAAAGGGACTAGCGGCTACCAAGAGACCCAGTACTTC. It specifies CSARKGTSGYQETQYF.

This clonotype has more than one count but fewer than ten. The V call is TRBV5-4, the J call TRBJ1-5; tentative D call: TRBD1 (5 bases). Trimming stripped 4 bases from V and 7 bases from J, with 18 bases between. Germline assignment: CDR1 SGHNT and CDR2 YYREEE (reference sequence). This CDR3 is built from 15 residues. CDR3 residues: CASSQMTVTGQPQHF. The CDR3 coding sequence is TGTGCCAGCAGCCAAATGACAGTTACGGGCCAGCCCCAGCATTTT. Filled out from reference TRBV5-4 and TRBJ1-5, the complete variable domain reads ETGVTQSPTHLIKTRGQQVTLRCSSQSGHNTVSWYQQALGQGPQFIFQYYREEENGRGNFPPRFSGLQFPNYSSELNVNALELDDSALYLCASSQMTVTGQPQHFGDGTRLSIL.

The rearrangement links TRBV7-9 to TRBJ2-7; unclear D gene. Trimming stripped 5 bases from V and 2 bases from J, with 7 bases between. Per germline, CDR1 SEHNR and CDR2 FQNEAQ (reference sequence). CDR3 length equals 12 residues. The CDR3, as DNA: TGTGCCAGCAGCCGAATTCCCTACGAGCAGTACTTC. Translation gives CASSRIPYEQYF. The full variable domain, completed using reference TRBV7-9 and TRBJ2-7, is DTGVSQNPRHKITKRGQNVTFRCDPISEHNRLYWYRQTLGQGPEFLTYFQNEAQLEKSRLLSDRFSAERPKGSFSTLEIQRTEQGDSAMYLCASSRIPYEQYFGPGTRLTVT.

V usage is TRBV4-1 and J usage is TRBJ1-2; D not certain. The germline V gene has CDR1 MGHRA and CDR2 YSYEKL. CDR3 size: 15 residues. V dropped 0 bases and J dropped 3 bases, with 11 bases sitting between them. CDR3 DNA sequence: TGCGCCAGCAGCCAAGATTTACTAGGCGACTATGGCTACACCTTC. As protein: CASSQDLLGDYGYTF.

The V and J genes are TRBV20-1 and TRBJ2-3; D possibly matches TRBD1 or TRBD2 (5 bases each). Trimming removed 0 bases at V and 4 bases at J, with 17 bases between. The CDR3 runs to 16 residues. Germline assignment: CDR1 DFQATT and CDR2 SNEGSKA (reference sequence). The CDR3, as DNA: TGCAGTGCTAGAGAGATATCGGGATTAGGGGCAGATACGCAGTATTTT. Protein product: CSAREISGLGADTQYF.

This chain connects TRBV27 to TRBJ2-2; 7 bases align to TRBD1. Germline V gene sequence: CDR1 MNHEY, CDR2 SMNVEV (reference sequence). The CDR3 consists of 13 residues. Trimming removed 6 bases from V and 6 bases from J; junction bases left unmatched: 4. The CDR3: CASSIRGSGELFF. The CDR3 nucleotides are TGTGCCAGCAGCATCAGGGGGTCCGGGGAGCTGTTTTTT.

The chain uses TRBV30 and TRBJ2-7, with TRBD1 matching over 9 bases. Germline CDR1 and CDR2: GTSNPN and SVGIG (reference sequence). V dropped 5 bases and J dropped 3; count of bases not matched to a gene: 2. The CDR3 has 12 residues. The CDR3 DNA is TGTGCCTGGGGACAGGGGCACTACGAGCAGTACTTC. Translating gives CAWGQGHYEQYF.

The CDR3 protein is CASSVVGVETQYF. DNA of the CDR3: TGTGCCAGCAGCGTAGTAGGGGTGGAGACCCAGTACTTC. The rearrangement joins TRBV9 to TRBJ2-5; maybe TRBD1 (5 bases). The V and J ends lost 0 bases and 5 bases respectively, with 8 bases between them. Germline V gene sequence: CDR1 SGDLS, CDR2 YYNGEE. This CDR3 region has 13 residues.

The chain combines TRBV29-1 with TRBJ2-1, with unresolved D. The CDR3 contains 9 residues. Trimming pared 7 bases from V and 8 bases from J, leaving 6 bases between. Germline V gene data show CDR1 as SQVTM and CDR2 as ANQGSEA. The CDR3 DNA is TGCAGCGATCGTGATGAGCAGTTCTTC. It translates to CSDRDEQFF.

The chain carries TRBV7-2 and TRBJ2-7; 13 nucleotides agree with TRBD2. With V trimmed by 2 bases and J by 8 bases, 3 bases remained unmatched. CDR1 SGHTA and CDR2 FQGNSA come from the germline V gene. The length of the CDR3 is 14 residues. CDR3 residues: CASSLPGLAGKQYF. CDR3 DNA sequence: TGTGCCAGCAGCTTACCGGGACTAGCGGGAAAGCAGTACTTC. The variable domain in full, completed from reference TRBV7-2 and TRBJ2-7, reads GAGVSQSPSNKVTEKGKDVELRCDPISGHTALYWYRQSLGQGLEFLIYFQGNSAPDKSGLPSDRFSAERTGGSVSTLTIQRTQQEDSAVYLCASSLPGLAGKQYFGPGTRLTVT.

The gene calls are TRBV7-9 and TRBJ2-1; the match to TRBD2 covers 12 bases. Germline CDR1 and CDR2: SEHNR and FQNEAQ (reference sequence). CDR3 length equals 18 residues. Losses at the gene ends were 1 base for V and 9 bases for J; bases not matched to a gene: 13. CDR3 in DNA: TGTGCCAGCAGCTTAGACGCCCCCCCTAGCGGGAGGGCCGGTGAGCAGTTCTTC. This encodes CASSLDAPPSGRAGEQFF.

The chain couples TRBV20-1 to TRBJ2-3; a possible D gene is TRBD1 (6 bases). CDR1 is DFQATT, CDR2 SNEGSKA, per germline (reference sequence). Trimming took off 3 bases at V and 1 base at J, with 14 bases between the two ends. The CDR3 length is 15 residues. The CDR3 region has the DNA TGCAGTGCTAGGAGACAGGTTTTTGGCACAGATACGCAGTATTTT. It yields the protein CSARRQVFGTDTQYF.

Only a few counts were recorded for this clonotype. V and J are TRBV4-1 and TRBJ2-5; maybe TRBD2 (6 bases). The V end was cut by 4 bases, the J end by 5 bases, with 8 bases between. CDR1 is MGHRA, CDR2 YSYEKL, per germline. The CDR3 sequence is 12 residues long. The CDR3 bases are TGCGCCAGCAGCCCGGGGGTCGAGACCCAGTACTTC. This translates into CASSPGVETQYF.

The rearrangement links TRBV11-1 to TRBJ1-5; D is unresolved. The CDR3 extends over 13 amino acids. Germline CDR1 and CDR2: SGHAT and FQDESV (reference sequence). Trimming removed 5 bases at V and 6 bases at J, with 11 bases between. This CDR3 reads CASSPNVRQPQHF. The CDR3 DNA reads TGTGCCAGCAGCCCCAACGTTCGTCAGCCCCAGCATTTT.